This entry describes one T cell receptor (beta chain). What it binds is unknown. The CDR3 is 13 amino acids. Germline V gene lookup returns CDR1 LNHDA and CDR2 SQIVND (reference sequence). V lost 5 bases to trimming and J lost 6 bases; unmatched junction nucleotides: 7. As handled by the study authors: ImmunoSEQ output held junction-only sequences without quality scores, so filtering differed. Sequencing was performed with immunoSEQ multiplex PCR; in TCRdb, only in-frame clones are kept and a portion is missing. That table is the source of V, J and clone size, and D and trimming were worked out from the DNA. The sample has over a million clones, roughly 95% seen once. The CD4+ fraction was divided into a CD45RA+ naive subset and a CD45RA-negative memory subset. This sample was taken from a study of shared clonotypes between healthy human individuals. Study at large: Two women and a few men aged 18 to 49 served as donors.

Study results and limitations: Shared clonotypes across all four donors exceeded non-shared ones in generation probability.

This chain connects TRBV19 to TRBJ2-7; TRBD1 aligns across 7 bases. Sequencing was done on a sample of naive CD4+ T cells sorted from blood. Subset of the sample: CD45RA+ positively selected. The sequence came from a man aged 25-45 years in good health. CDR3: CASSEDRVREQYF. The CDR3, as DNA: TGTGCCAGTAGTGAAGACAGGGTACGCGAGCAGTACTTC. The variable domain in full, with the rest retrieved from reference TRBV19 and TRBJ2-7, is DGGITQSPKYLFRKEGQNVTLSCEQNLNHDAMYWYRQDPGQGLRLIYYSQIVNDFQKGDIAEGYSVSREKKESFPLTVTSAQKNPTAFYLCASSEDRVREQYFGPGTRLTVT.